What follows are 18 T cell receptor beta chains derived from one specimen sequenced in a study of shared clonotypes between healthy human individuals. The table came from immunoSEQ multiplex PCR; TCRdb's copy has only in-frame clones and leaves some out. The sample contains some 1,400,000 clones, about 96% of which appear only once. Input material: naive CD4+ T cells sorted from blood. Subset specified: CD45RA+ positively selected. The receptors were gathered from a man aged 30-40 years in good health.

The rearrangement links TRBV5-4 to TRBJ2-3; D is unclear. The CDR3 runs 14 residues. Trimming took 3 bases from V and 2 from J, leaving 10 bases between them. Looked up from germline, CDR1 is SGHNT and CDR2 is YYREEE (reference sequence). CDR3 sequence (DNA): TGTGCCAGCAGCTCGACGTCTTACACAGATACGCAGTATTTT. Residues: CASSSTSYTDTQYF.

This clone came up once. The rearrangement links TRBV11-2 to TRBJ2-2, with 7 bases fitting TRBD2. The CDR3 consists of 15 residues. V was pared by 4 bases and J by 7 bases, with 9 bases of the junction left unmatched. Germline V CDR1 and CDR2: SGHAT, FQNNGV. The CDR3 is CASSSQREINGELFF. The CDR3 DNA reads as TGTGCCAGCAGCTCCCAGCGGGAAATTAACGGGGAGCTGTTTTTT.

The chain carries TRBV10-1 and TRBJ2-7; 9 positions match TRBD1. V was clipped by 4 bases and J by 5 bases; unmatched bases: 3. The CDR3 has 13 amino acids. CDR1 is WNHNN, CDR2 SYGVQD, per germline (reference sequence). The CDR3 nucleotides are TGCGCCAGCAGTGTCGGACAGGGGAACGAGCAGTACTTC. Its translation is CASSVGQGNEQYF.

This clone appeared a single time. Other DNA sequences in this sample translate to the same CDR3. The J gene is TRBJ1-1, the V gene TRBV7-9, with D unresolved. The V and J ends lost 1 base and 1 base respectively, with 7 bases between them. The V gene's germline CDR1 is SEHNR and CDR2 FQNEAQ (reference sequence). CDR3 length: 14 amino acids. The CDR3 coding sequence is TGTGCCAGCAGCTTAGGCCAAGGGAACACTGAAGCTTTCTTT. It encodes CASSLGQGNTEAFF.

The chain recombines TRBV11-1 with TRBJ2-6; D might be TRBD1 or TRBD2, each matching 6 bases. V lost 3 bases and J 1 base, leaving 13 bases between the germline ends. Germline V gene data show CDR1 as SGHAT and CDR2 as FQDESV (reference sequence). This CDR3 spans 17 amino acids. This CDR3 is CASSFPGGGSGANVLTF. The CDR3 nucleotides are TGTGCCAGCAGCTTTCCCGGGGGCGGATCTGGGGCCAACGTCCTGACTTTC.

The chain is built from TRBV2 and TRBJ2-7, with TRBD1 matching 10 bases. The CDR3 has 13 residues. CDR1 and CDR2 (germline): SNHLY, FYNNEI. V dropped 8 bases and J dropped 1; count of bases not matched to a gene: 2. The CDR3 nucleotides are TGTGCCAGCCGGGGACAGGGGTCCTACGAGCAGTACTTC. Translation: CASRGQGSYEQYF. The entire variable domain, with the rest obtained from reference TRBV2 and TRBJ2-7, is as follows: EPEVTQTPSHQVTQMGQEVILRCVPISNHLYFYWYRQILGQKVEFLVSFYNNEISEKSEIFDDQFSVERPDGSNFTLKIRSTKLEDSAMYFCASRGQGSYEQYFGPGTRLTVT.

Worth noting for this clone: Other DNA sequences in this sample translate to the same CDR3. This chain joins TRBV5-1 and TRBJ2-2, with TRBD2 as a possible D gene (6 bases). Germline V gene data show CDR1 as SGHRS and CDR2 as YFSETQ. CDR3 size: 14 residues. Deletions cut 0 bases from V and 5 bases from J, with 8 bases between. In DNA form, the CDR3 reads TGCGCCAGCAGCTTGGGTGGGGGGACCGGGGAGCTGTTTTTT. It translates to CASSLGGGTGELFF.

The chain employs TRBV6-1 and TRBJ1-1; D is uncertain. Looked up from germline, CDR1 is MNHNS and CDR2 is SASEGT. There are 13 residues in the CDR3. Trimming cost V 8 bases and J 2 bases, with 12 bases left between them. In DNA, the CDR3 is TGTGCCAGCGGACGAAAGGGTAACACTGAAGCTTTCTTT. Its translation: CASGRKGNTEAFF.

Comments on this clone: Its ends do not fully match the called genes, so a read error is possible. The rearrangement joins TRBV28 to TRBJ2-7, with 10 bases aligning to TRBD1. Germline values: CDR1 MDHEN, CDR2 SYDVKM. The CDR3 has 14 residues. CDR3 in amino acids: CASSFPGTGDEQYF. CDR3 coding DNA: TGTGCCAGCAGTTTCCCCGGGACAGGGGACGAACAGTACTTC.

The rearrangement links TRBV30 to TRBJ1-2; D not certain. Germline V gene lookup returns CDR1 GTSNPN and CDR2 SVGIG (reference sequence). Trimming took off 0 bases at V and 4 bases at J, with 12 bases between the two ends. The CDR3 contains 14 residues. The CDR3, as DNA: TGTGCCTGGAGTGTATTGCATCGTAGCTATGGCTACACCTTC. Translating it yields CAWSVLHRSYGYTF.

The chain is built from TRBV28 and TRBJ1-4; D is perhaps TRBD1 (5 bases). Germline CDR1 is MDHEN and CDR2 is SYDVKM. The CDR3 is 13 residues long. V was trimmed by 5 bases and J by 14 bases, leaving 18 bases between them. The CDR3: CASSGGPVVTLFF. The CDR3 nucleotides are TGTGCCAGCAGTGGGGGTCCAGTCGTGACGCTGTTTTTT.

V and J are TRBV5-1 and TRBJ2-3, with D possibly matching TRBD2 (5 bases). V was pared by 0 bases and J by 5 bases, with 13 bases between. Germline V gene data show CDR1 as SGHRS and CDR2 as YFSETQ. The CDR3 spans 15 residues. DNA for the CDR3: TGCGCCAGCAGCTTGGCGGTGGGAGTGGGAGATACGCAGTATTTT. Translation: CASSLAVGVGDTQYF.

The chain recombines TRBV11-2 with TRBJ1-3; D is unresolved. The CDR3 loop spans 14 amino acids. Germline CDR1 is SGHAT and CDR2 is FQNNGV. The V end was cut by 6 bases, the J end by 4 bases, with 13 bases between. This CDR3 is CASSLSRDGNTIYF. In DNA form, the CDR3 reads TGTGCCAGCAGTCTATCACGCGACGGAAACACCATATATTTT.

This clone was counted once. The V and J genes are TRBV19 and TRBJ2-2, with 7 bases matching TRBD2. Trimming removed 6 bases from V and 4 bases from J; junction bases left unmatched: 11. The CDR3 is made up of 16 amino acids. Germline V CDR1 and CDR2: LNHDA, SQIVND (reference sequence). CDR3 in amino acids: CASRGRGGVLTGELFF. CDR3 bases: TGTGCCAGTAGAGGGAGGGGAGGCGTCCTCACCGGGGAGCTGTTTTTT.

J is TRBJ2-3 and V is TRBV27, with D perhaps given as TRBD1 or TRBD2 (5 bases each). Germline CDR1 is MNHEY and CDR2 is SMNVEV (reference sequence). The V end lost 4 bases, the J end lost 2 bases, and 10 bases lay between the germline ends. This CDR3 is built from 14 residues. The CDR3 nucleotides read TGTGCCAGCAGTTCGAGGGGATACACAGATACGCAGTATTTT. This codes for CASSSRGYTDTQYF.

In the case of this clone: The sample contains more than one DNA sequence encoding this CDR3. The chain has TRBV6-5 and TRBJ2-1, with TRBD2 matching over 11 bases. Germline V CDR1 and CDR2: MNHEY, SVGAGI. This CDR3 has 16 amino acids. V was clipped by 2 bases and J by 6 bases; unmatched bases: 6. The CDR3 loop is CASSYPGTSGSNEQFF. DNA for the CDR3: TGTGCCAGCAGTTACCCCGGGACTAGCGGATCCAATGAGCAGTTCTTC.

V and J are TRBV7-6 and TRBJ2-2, with TRBD2 as a possible D gene (6 bases). This CDR3 spans 15 amino acids. Per the germline V gene, CDR1 is SGHVS and CDR2 is FNYEAQ. Trimming pared 4 bases from V and 4 bases from J, leaving 13 bases between. The CDR3 loop is CASSSPGVGTGELFF. The CDR3 nucleotides are TGTGCCAGCAGCTCCCCGGGAGTCGGCACCGGGGAGCTGTTTTTT.

The rearrangement joins TRBV18 to TRBJ1-4; D is undetermined. The CDR3 has 13 amino acids. Germline V gene sequence: CDR1 KGHSH, CDR2 LQKENI. V was trimmed by 4 bases and J by 0 bases, leaving 3 bases between them. The CDR3 region has the DNA TGTGCCAGCTCACAAGCAACTAATGAAAAACTGTTTTTT. Protein sequence: CASSQATNEKLFF.